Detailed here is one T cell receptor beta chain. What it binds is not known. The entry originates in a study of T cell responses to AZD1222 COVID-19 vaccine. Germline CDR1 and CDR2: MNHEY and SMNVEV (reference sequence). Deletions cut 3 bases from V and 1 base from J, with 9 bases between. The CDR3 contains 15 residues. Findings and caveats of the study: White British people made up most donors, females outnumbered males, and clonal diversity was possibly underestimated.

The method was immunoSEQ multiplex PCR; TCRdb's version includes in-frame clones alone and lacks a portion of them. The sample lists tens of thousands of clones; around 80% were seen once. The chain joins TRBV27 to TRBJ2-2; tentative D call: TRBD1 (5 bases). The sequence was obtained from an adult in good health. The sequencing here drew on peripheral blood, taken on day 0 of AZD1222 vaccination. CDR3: CASSLAGQNTGELFF. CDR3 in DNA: TGTGCCAGCAGTTTGGCCGGACAGAACACCGGGGAGCTGTTTTTT.